One and the same sample provided the 5 T cell receptor beta chains below, sequenced in a study of shared clonotypes between healthy human individuals. Data came from immunoSEQ multiplex PCR; TCRdb stores just in-frame clones and leaves some out. Seen here are some 2 million clones, less than 95% observed once, and the top ten hold around 1.1%. Naive CD8 populations comprised CD45RO-negative cells positively selected for CCR7, excluding terminally differentiated effector memory CD45RA+ cells. The source material was naive CD8+ T cells sorted from blood. All receptors derive from a man in his late teens or twenties in good health.

The chain is built from TRBV7-9 and TRBJ2-7, with D maybe TRBD2 (6 bases). In germline, CDR1 is SEHNR, CDR2 FQNEAQ (reference sequence). The CDR3 loop spans 12 amino acids. The V end was cut by 10 bases, the J end by 0 bases, with 10 bases between. The CDR3 here is CAIGGGSYEQYF. CDR3 sequence (DNA): TGTGCCATCGGGGGAGGCTCCTACGAGCAGTACTTC.

The gene calls are TRBV7-9 and TRBJ2-2; possibly TRBD1 or TRBD2 for D (6 bases each). The germline V and J ends were trimmed by 7 bases and 4 bases, with 19 bases remaining between them. Germline V gene data show CDR1 as SEHNR and CDR2 as FQNEAQ (reference sequence). There are 16 residues in the CDR3. The CDR3 region is CASTSQSGGGTGELFF. The CDR3 coding sequence is TGTGCCAGCACCTCTCAAAGCGGAGGGGGCACCGGGGAGCTGTTTTTT.

This chain links TRBV4-3 with TRBJ2-7, with 8 positions matching TRBD2. CDR1 is LGHNA, CDR2 YSLEER, per germline. The CDR3 length is 16 residues. J was trimmed by 2 bases and V by 4 bases; bases with no gene match: 10. The CDR3, as DNA: TGCGCCAGCAGCCCTACCCCAGCGGGAGCCCCCTACGAGCAGTACTTC. It is translated as CASSPTPAGAPYEQYF.

This clone came up a few times. The chain links TRBV2 to TRBJ2-7; 10 nucleotides align to TRBD1. The germline V gene has CDR1 SNHLY and CDR2 FYNNEI. With V trimmed by 3 bases and J by 6 bases, 5 bases remained unmatched. CDR3 length: 14 amino acids. The CDR3 DNA sequence: TGTGCCAGCAGTGACAGACAGGGGGCGGGCGAGCAGTACTTC. The encoded protein is CASSDRQGAGEQYF.

The J gene is TRBJ2-1, the V gene TRBV28; TRBD2 aligns across 15 bases. The CDR3 length is 17 residues. The ends lost 5 bases at V and 8 bases at J; junction bases unmatched: 10. The germline gives CDR1 MDHEN, CDR2 SYDVKM. Here the CDR3 reads CASSTRTSGGAGDEQFF. As DNA, the CDR3 is TGTGCCAGCAGTACGAGGACTAGCGGGGGGGCAGGCGATGAGCAGTTCTTC.